This T cell receptor (beta chain) was observed in a study of blood T cell repertoires in COVID-19. Study in general: COVID-19 samples from acute and convalescent phases originated in the United States, Italy and Spain. The analysed material was cDNA or gDNA that came from T cells, B-cell-depleted T cells, or PBMCs.

Trimming removed 3 bases from V and 1 base from J, with 6 bases in between. Per germline, CDR1 SGHAT and CDR2 FQNNGV. The CDR3 has 13 amino acids. How the authors handled the data: Nucleated cell counts were estimated from reference gene primer amplification. Here immunoSEQ multiplex PCR was the method, and the copy in TCRdb shows in-frame clones only, minus some. V and J calls plus clone size are reproduced from that table; the DNA served to infer D and trimming. The sample holds about 170,000 clones; 70% to 85% are singletons and the top ten take 22%. This rearrangement joins TRBV11-2 to TRBJ1-1, with a weak D call TRBD1 (5 bases). The source material was peripheral blood. The sequence came from a woman aged 80 or older with acute or convalescent COVID-19. CDR3 in amino acids: CASSFGANTEAFF. CDR3 in DNA: TGTGCCAGCAGCTTTGGGGCGAACACTGAAGCTTTCTTT.